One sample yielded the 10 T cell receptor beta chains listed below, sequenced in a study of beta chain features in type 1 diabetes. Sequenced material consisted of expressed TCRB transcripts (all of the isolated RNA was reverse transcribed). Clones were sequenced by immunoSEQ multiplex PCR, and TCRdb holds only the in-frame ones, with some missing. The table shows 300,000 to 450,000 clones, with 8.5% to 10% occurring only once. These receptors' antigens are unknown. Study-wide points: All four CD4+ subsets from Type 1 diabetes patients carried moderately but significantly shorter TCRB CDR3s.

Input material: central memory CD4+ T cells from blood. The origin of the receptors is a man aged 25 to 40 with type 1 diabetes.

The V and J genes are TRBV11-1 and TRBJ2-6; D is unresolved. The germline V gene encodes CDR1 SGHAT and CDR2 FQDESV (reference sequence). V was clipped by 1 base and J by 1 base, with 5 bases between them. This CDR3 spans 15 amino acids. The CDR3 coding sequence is TGTGCCAGCAGCTTAGGGGGATCTGGGGCCAACGTCCTGACTTTC. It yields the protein CASSLGGSGANVLTF.

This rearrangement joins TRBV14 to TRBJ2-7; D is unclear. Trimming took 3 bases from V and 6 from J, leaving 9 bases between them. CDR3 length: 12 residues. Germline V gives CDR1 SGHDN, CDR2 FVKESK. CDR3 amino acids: CASSQYLAEQYF. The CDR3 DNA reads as TGTGCCAGCAGCCAGTACCTTGCCGAGCAGTACTTC.

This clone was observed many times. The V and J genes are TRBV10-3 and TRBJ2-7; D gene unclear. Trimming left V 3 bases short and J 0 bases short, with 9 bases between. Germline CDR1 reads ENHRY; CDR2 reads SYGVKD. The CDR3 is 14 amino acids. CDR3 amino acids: CAISDNLSSYEQYF. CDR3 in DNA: TGTGCCATCAGTGACAACCTAAGCTCCTACGAGCAGTACTTC.

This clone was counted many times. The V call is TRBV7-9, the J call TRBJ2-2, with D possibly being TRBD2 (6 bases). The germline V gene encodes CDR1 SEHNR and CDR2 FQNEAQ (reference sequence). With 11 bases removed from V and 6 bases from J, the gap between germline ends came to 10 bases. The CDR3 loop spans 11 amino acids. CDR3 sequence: CALGGAGELFF. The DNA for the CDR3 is TGTGCCCTCGGCGGGGCCGGGGAGCTGTTTTTT.

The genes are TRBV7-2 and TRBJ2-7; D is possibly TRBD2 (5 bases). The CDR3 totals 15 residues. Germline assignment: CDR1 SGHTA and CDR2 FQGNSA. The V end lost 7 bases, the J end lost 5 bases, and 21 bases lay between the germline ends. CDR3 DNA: TGTGCCAGCACCTCGATCGGGGAGCTTGCGGACGAGCAGTACTTC. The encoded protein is CASTSIGELADEQYF.

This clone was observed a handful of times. CDR3 region: CSGGRETPYEQYF. The CDR3, as DNA: TGCAGCGGAGGGCGGGAAACGCCCTACGAGCAGTACTTC. The chain is built from TRBV29-1 and TRBJ2-7, with D perhaps TRBD2 (6 bases). This CDR3 is 13 amino acids long. Deletions cut 7 bases from V and 2 bases from J, with 15 bases between. Germline assignment: CDR1 SQVTM and CDR2 ANQGSEA.

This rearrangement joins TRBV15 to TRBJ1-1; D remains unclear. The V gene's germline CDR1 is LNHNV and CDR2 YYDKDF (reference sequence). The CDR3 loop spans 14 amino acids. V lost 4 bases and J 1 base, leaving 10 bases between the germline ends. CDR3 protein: CATSTWTANTEAFF. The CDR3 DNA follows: TGTGCCACCAGCACCTGGACGGCGAACACTGAAGCTTTCTTT.

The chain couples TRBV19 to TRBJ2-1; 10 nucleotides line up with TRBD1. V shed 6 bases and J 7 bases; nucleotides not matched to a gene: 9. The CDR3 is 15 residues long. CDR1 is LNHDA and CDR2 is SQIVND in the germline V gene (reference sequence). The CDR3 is CASRYRDRGANEQFF. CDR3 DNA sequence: TGTGCCAGTAGATACCGGGACAGGGGCGCTAATGAGCAGTTCTTC.

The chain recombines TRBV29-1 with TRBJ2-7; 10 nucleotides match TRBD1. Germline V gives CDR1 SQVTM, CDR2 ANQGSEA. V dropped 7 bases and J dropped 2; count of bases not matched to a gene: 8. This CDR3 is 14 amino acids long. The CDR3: CSALRDRGTYEQYF. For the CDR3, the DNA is TGCAGCGCCCTAAGGGACAGGGGTACCTACGAGCAGTACTTC.

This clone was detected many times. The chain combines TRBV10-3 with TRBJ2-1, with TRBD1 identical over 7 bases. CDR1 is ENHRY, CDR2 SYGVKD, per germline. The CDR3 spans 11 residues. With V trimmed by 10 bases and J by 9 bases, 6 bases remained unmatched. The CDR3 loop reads CATQGVGEQFF. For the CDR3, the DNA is TGTGCCACGCAGGGGGTGGGTGAGCAGTTCTTC.